This T cell receptor (beta chain) was recorded in a study of post-analysis software for immune sequencing data. As regards this clonotype: The antigen remains unidentified.

Unique molecular identifiers were built into the TCR beta cDNA libraries. Researchers reported 520,000 or so cDNA molecules coming from around 1 to 10 million T cells. TCRdb recomputed calls from the PCR reads with MiXCR, one row per CDR3 protein. The repertoire holds around 500,000 distinct CDR3 sequences, with around 36% as singletons. Findings of the study overall: Strong same-batch co-clustering of samples appeared with F measure clustering. The normalized Chao1 diversity of multiple sclerosis patients was significantly lower than that of controls.

This TCR derives from a girl under 18 with multiple sclerosis. The sample comprised blood.

CDR3 amino acids: CASRDGRKEAFF. CDR3 in DNA: TGTGCCAGCAGGGACGGACGGAAAGAGGCTTTCTTT. The chain is built from TRBV27 and TRBJ1-1; D remains unclear. The V gene lost 6 bases and the J gene lost 11 bases, with 16 bases spanning the gap. The germline CDR1 and CDR2 sequences are MNHEY and SMNVEV (reference sequence). The CDR3 is 12 residues long.